A selection of T cell receptor beta chains follows, all from one sample in a study of T cell responses to AZD1222 COVID-19 vaccine. Produced via immunoSEQ multiplex PCR; TCRdb's table is partial and in-frame only. The sample shows around 160,000 clones, under 95% of them seen only once. This material consisted of peripheral blood, taken on day 0 of AZD1222 vaccination. Receptors were obtained from an adult in good health. Both conserved end residues are part of each CDR3. D genes are given only for firm matches. Expanded clones get a size class; other rows say once, few or many, or leave the size out.

>TRBV11-2|TRBJ1-2|NA|NA
TGTGCCAGCAGCTTTGGGCAGTCGTACGGCTATGGCTACACCTTC
CASSFGQSYGYGYTF
>TRBV4-2|TRBJ2-2|TRBD2|NA
TGTGCCAGCAGCCAAGATGGGACTAGCGGGAGAACCGGGGAGCTGTTTTTT
CASSQDGTSGRTGELFF
>TRBV5-4|TRBJ2-1|NA|NA
TGTGCCAGCAGCTTGGAACACCCCGGGACCCAGGCGTTCTTC
CASSLEHPGTQAFF
>TRBV29-1|TRBJ2-1|NA|NA
TGCAGCGTTTACCCCCAGGGGAATGAGCAGTTCTTC
CSVYPQGNEQFF
>TRBV7-2|TRBJ1-2|NA|NA
TGTGCCAGCAGCCCGTCGGCAGGGGGCTACACCTTC
CASSPSAGGYTF
>TRBV28|TRBJ1-1|NA|NA
TGTGCCAGTTCTAATTACAAGATGAACACTGAAGCTTTCTTT
CASSNYKMNTEAFF
>TRBV7-8|TRBJ1-3|NA|NA
TGTGCCAGCGGAGTCCCCTCTGGAAACACCATATATTTT
CASGVPSGNTIYF
>TRBV3-1/TRBV3-2|TRBJ1-5|NA|once
TGTGCCAGCAGCCAAAGTGATGTCAATCAGCCCCAGCATTTT
CASSQSDVNQPQHF
>TRBV6-2/TRBV6-3|TRBJ2-7|NA|NA
TGTGCCAGCAGTTACTCGAGGGGACACCTCTACGAGCAGTACTTC
CASSYSRGHLYEQYF
>TRBV7-9|TRBJ2-1|TRBD1|NA
TGTGCCAGCAGCTCCCACCGGGGACAGGAGGACAATGAGCAGTTCTTC
CASSSHRGQEDNEQFF
>TRBV7-2|TRBJ1-2|NA|NA
TGTGCCAGCAGCCTCCTTTCGAGGACGCCTAACTATGGCTACACCTTC
CASSLLSRTPNYGYTF
>TRBV4-3|TRBJ2-7|NA|NA
TGCGCCAGCAGCCGCACGGCCGGCGCCTACGAGCAGTACTTC
CASSRTAGAYEQYF
>TRBV11-1|TRBJ2-3|NA|NA
TGTATTCCTACAGATACGCAGTATTTT
CIPTDTQYF
>TRBV4-2|TRBJ2-7|NA|NA
TGTGCCAGCAGCCAAGGAGCGGGCGGAGGCGAGCAGTACTTC
CASSQGAGGGEQYF
>TRBV11-2|TRBJ2-5|TRBD1|NA
TGTGCCAGCAGCCGTGGGACAGGGGGCCCTCCACAGTACTTC
CASSRGTGGPPQYF
>TRBV7-9|TRBJ2-1|NA|many
TGTGCCAGCAGAACCGGGACCCGCAATGAGCAGTTCTTC
CASRTGTRNEQFF
>TRBV7-9|TRBJ2-1|NA|NA
TGTGCCAGCAGCTTAGTGGGACTGGATTACAATGAGCAGTTCTTC
CASSLVGLDYNEQFF
>TRBV2|TRBJ2-1|TRBD2|NA
TGTGCCGGAACACTAGCGAATGAGCAGTTCTTC
CAGTLANEQFF
>TRBV19|TRBJ1-3|NA|NA
TGTGCCAGTAGTATACAACTCCTCGTCTCTGGAAACACCATATATTTT
CASSIQLLVSGNTIYF
>TRBV6-6|TRBJ2-1|NA|NA
TGTGCCAGCACTTACCAGGGTAACTACAATGAGCAGTTCTTC
CASTYQGNYNEQFF
>TRBV9|TRBJ2-2|TRBD2|once
TGTGCCAGCAACTTTCTGGGGGGGACCACCGGGGAGCTGTTTTTT
CASNFLGGTTGELFF
>TRBV10-3|TRBJ1-4|TRBD1|once
TGTGCCATCAGTGAGGACAGGGTGGATGAAAAACTGTTTTTT
CAISEDRVDEKLFF
>TRBV20-1|TRBJ1-5|NA|NA
TGCAGTGCTAGTCGGCAGGGATGGGGCAATCAGCCCCAGCATTTT
CSASRQGWGNQPQHF
>TRBV7-2|TRBJ2-1|TRBD2|once
TGTGCCAGCAGCGCGGGACTAGCGGGCAATGAGCAGTTCTTC
CASSAGLAGNEQFF
>TRBV6-5|TRBJ2-7|TRBD1|NA
TGTGCCAGCACGGGGACAGGTCTTTACGAGCAGTACTTC
CASTGTGLYEQYF
>TRBV29-1|TRBJ2-3|NA|NA
TGCAGCGCTATTACCGGGACATCTACAGATACGCAGTATTTT
CSAITGTSTDTQYF
>TRBV5-8|TRBJ1-5|NA|NA
TGTGCCAGCAGCCGGGGATGGGATAGCAATCAGCCCCAGCATTTT
CASSRGWDSNQPQHF
>TRBV13|TRBJ1-1|NA|NA
TGTGCCAGCAGCTTAGGGAGAACACCAATTCCCCTGAACACTGAAGCTTTCTTT
CASSLGRTPIPLNTEAFF
>TRBV19|TRBJ1-5|NA|NA
TGTGCCAGTACTCGGCCCGGGGCCTCGGGGGGACAGCCCCAGCATTTT
CASTRPGASGGQPQHF
>TRBV29-1|TRBJ2-1|NA|NA
TGCAGCCATTCGAGGGGTCTTAGTGGTGAGCAGTTCTTC
CSHSRGLSGEQFF
>TRBV28|TRBJ2-7|TRBD1|NA
TGTGCCACCTGGGGACAGGGATTCTACGAGCAGTACTTC
CATWGQGFYEQYF
>TRBV7-2|TRBJ2-7|NA|NA
TGTGCCAGCAGCCGCGCAGGGTTTTCCAACTACGAGCAGTACTTC
CASSRAGFSNYEQYF
>TRBV7-3|TRBJ2-1|NA|NA
TGTGCCAGCAGCTTACGTGGAGGCGATGAGCAGTTCTTC
CASSLRGGDEQFF
>TRBV9|TRBJ2-3|NA|NA
TGTGCCAGCAGCGCGACCAGTGGGGGTCACCCAGATACGCAGTATTTT
CASSATSGGHPDTQYF
>TRBV5-1|TRBJ1-5|TRBD1|NA
TGCGCCAGCAGCTTTGAACAGAAAGGACAGGCCGGAGATCAGCCCCAGCATTTT
CASSFEQKGQAGDQPQHF
>TRBV6-5|TRBJ1-5|NA|few
TGTGCCAGCAGCCCAGGGGATAGCAATCAGCCCCAGCATTTT
CASSPGDSNQPQHF
>TRBV6-2/TRBV6-3|TRBJ2-7|NA|once
TGTGCCAGCAGTTACTCCCAGTACGAGCAGTACTTC
CASSYSQYEQYF
>TRBV19|TRBJ1-6|NA|NA
TGTGCCAGTAGGGCAGGAGCTGATAATTCACCCCTCCACTTT
CASRAGADNSPLHF
>TRBV5-1|TRBJ1-4|TRBD1|NA
TGCGCCAGCAGCTTGGGAGTCGGGACAGGGGTAGAAAAACTGTTTTTT
CASSLGVGTGVEKLFF
>TRBV12-5|TRBJ2-3|NA|NA
TGTGCTAGTGGTTCTTCACGGCTTAGCACAGATACGCAGTATTTT
CASGSSRLSTDTQYF
>TRBV2|TRBJ1-1|NA|NA
TGTGCCAGTAATTGGCAGGGAAACACTGAAGCTTTCTTT
CASNWQGNTEAFF
>TRBV7-9|TRBJ1-1|NA|NA
TGTGCCAGCCGCCCCGAGGGGGACATAAGATTT
CASRPEGDIRF
>TRBV28|TRBJ1-5|TRBD1|once
TGTGCCAGCAGTTTCAGGGGGCGCTCGGGGGGCAATCAGCCCCAGCATTTT
CASSFRGRSGGNQPQHF
>TRBV7-9|TRBJ2-1|NA|NA
TGTGCCAGCAGCTTACTCCCCTCCGGTTCGTACAATGAGCAGTTCTTC
CASSLLPSGSYNEQFF
>TRBV6-5|TRBJ1-1|NA|NA
TGTGCCAGCAGACCCGTTGAGGCCGTTGGAGCTTTCTTT
CASRPVEAVGAFF
>TRBV27|TRBJ1-6|TRBD1|NA
TGTGCCAGCAGGGGGACAGCTAATTCACCCCTCCACTTT
CASRGTANSPLHF
>TRBV4-3|TRBJ2-2|TRBD2|NA
TGCGCCAGCAGCTTAACCGGGACTAGCGAAGTTAACACCGGGGAGCTGTTTTTT
CASSLTGTSEVNTGELFF
>TRBV6-5|TRBJ1-5|NA|few
TGTGCCAGCCCCCGGTGGGTCCAGCCCCAGCATTTT
CASPRWVQPQHF
>TRBV9|TRBJ2-5|TRBD2|NA
TGTGCCAGCAGTCATTTCAGCGGGAGCCAAGAGACCCAGTACTTC
CASSHFSGSQETQYF
>TRBV6-6|TRBJ2-6|NA|NA
TGTGCCAGCAGAGCTTGGGAGGCTGGGGCCAACGTCCTGACTTTC
CASRAWEAGANVLTF
>TRBV19|TRBJ1-2|NA|NA
TGTGCCAGTCAGACGGACTATGGCTACACCTTC
CASQTDYGYTF
>TRBV6-6|TRBJ1-3|TRBD1|NA
TGTGCCAGCAGTTCCCGGGACAGCAGCTCTGGAAACACCATATATTTT
CASSSRDSSSGNTIYF
>TRBV2|TRBJ1-2|NA|NA
TGTGCCAGCAGTGAAGAGGTTGGTGGTGGCTACACCTTC
CASSEEVGGGYTF
>TRBV7-9|TRBJ2-3|TRBD2|NA
TGTGCCAGCAGCTTACCCCAACTAGCGGGGTACACAGATACGCAGTATTTT
CASSLPQLAGYTDTQYF
>TRBV7-2|TRBJ1-4|NA|NA
TGTGCCAGCAGCCGCGCGGGGGCGCGGTCTAATGAAAAACTGTTTTTT
CASSRAGARSNEKLFF
>TRBV27|TRBJ2-1|NA|NA
TGTGCCAGCAGTCGGACAGTGTACAATGAGCAGTTCTTC
CASSRTVYNEQFF
>TRBV5-1|TRBJ2-3|NA|NA
TGCGCCAGCAGCTTGGGTCAGGTGTCGGATACGCAGTATTTT
CASSLGQVSDTQYF
>TRBV6-5|TRBJ1-1|NA|NA
TGTGCCAGCAGCCTACGGTTGGGGACTGAAGCTTTCTTT
CASSLRLGTEAFF
>TRBV27|TRBJ1-2|NA|few
TGTGCCAGCAGTTTAGGGGGGGCCACAGGCTTCCGGGGCTACACCTTC
CASSLGGATGFRGYTF